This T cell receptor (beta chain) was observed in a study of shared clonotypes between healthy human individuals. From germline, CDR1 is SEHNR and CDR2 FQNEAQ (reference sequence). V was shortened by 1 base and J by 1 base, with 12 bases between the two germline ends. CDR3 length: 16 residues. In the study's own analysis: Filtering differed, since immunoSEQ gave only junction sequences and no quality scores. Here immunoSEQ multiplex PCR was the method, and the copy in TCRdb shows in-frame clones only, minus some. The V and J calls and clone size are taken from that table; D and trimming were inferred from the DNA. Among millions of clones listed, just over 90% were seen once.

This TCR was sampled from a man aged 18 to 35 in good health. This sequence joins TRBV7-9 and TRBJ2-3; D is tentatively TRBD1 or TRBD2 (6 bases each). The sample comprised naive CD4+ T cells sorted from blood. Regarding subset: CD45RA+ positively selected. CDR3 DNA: TGTGCCAGCAGCTTAGGAGGGGGAGGAGGCACAGATACGCAGTATTTT. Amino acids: CASSLGGGGGTDTQYF.